The 24 T cell receptor beta chains reported below all come from one sample, sequenced in a study of tumor-infiltrating lymphocytes in primary liver carcinoma. The input was 450 to 550 ng total RNA; TCR beta cDNA was made from it with a constant-region primer. Each TCR beta library was derived from three nested multiplex PCR rounds that employed slightly modified ARM-PCR. Running 9 to 11 cycles apiece, the first two PCR rounds relied on TRBV1-TRBV30 forward primers together with a C-beta reverse primer. One entry per CDR3 protein, called by TCRdb with MiXCR from the multiplex PCR reads. Among about 330,000 distinct CDR3 sequences, 65% were seen once, and the ten largest hold about 6.3%. Germline DNA was also extracted, while the blood RNA originated from unsorted whole blood. Sequenced sample: peripheral blood. These receptors were collected from a man aged 40-49 years with primary liver carcinoma and hepatitis B virus infection.

As regards this clonotype: A read error may produce the germline difference seen at one junction end. The genes are TRBV10-3 and TRBJ1-6; TRBD1 aligns across 7 bases. Germline V gives CDR1 ENHRY, CDR2 SYGVKD. This CDR3 comprises 14 residues. As DNA, the CDR3 is TGTGCCATCAACGCCGGGACAGAGAATTCACCCGTCCACTTT. Protein: CAINAGTENSPVHF.

A note on this clonotype: Its ends do not fully match the called genes, so a read error is possible. The chain recombines TRBV12-3 or TRBV12-4 with TRBJ2-2; D gene ambiguous. The CDR3 runs 16 residues. CDR3 loop: CACSFRRRLNSGELFF. The CDR3, as DNA: TGTGCCTGCAGTTTTAGGCGCAGACTTAACAGCGGGGAGCTGTTTTTT.

In the case of this clonotype: The junction departs from germline at one end; a sequencing error may be responsible. This chain links TRBV6-1 with TRBJ1-1; 7 bases are a match to TRBD1. Germline lookup yields CDR1 MNHNS and CDR2 SASEGT. This CDR3 is 17 amino acids long. The CDR3 protein is CANSERGGPYLNTEAFF. For the CDR3, the DNA is TGTGCCAACAGTGAGCGAGGGGGCCCCTACCTGAACACTGAAGCTTTCTTT.

In the case of this clonotype: The germline gene is not matched at one end of the junction; a read error may be the cause. The chain employs TRBV11-2 and TRBJ2-3; no definite D call. The CDR3 is made up of 20 amino acids. Germline V gene sequence: CDR1 SGHAT, CDR2 FQNNGV. CDR3: CASSPQRIAAQRPSTDTQYF. CDR3 nucleotides: TGTGCCAGCAGCCCACAAAGGATCGCGGCCCAACGCCCCAGCACAGATACCCAGTATTTT.

Points on this clonotype: A junction boundary mismatches the germline segment, possibly from a read error. This chain links TRBV11-3 with TRBJ2-1; perhaps TRBD2 as D (6 bases). CDR3 length: 12 residues. Per germline, CDR1 SGHNT and CDR2 YENEEA. The CDR3 region is CASSFNTGAQFF. The CDR3, as DNA: TGTGCCAGCAGCTTCAATACGGGAGCGCAGTTTTTC. Combining the CDR3 with reference TRBV11-3 and TRBJ2-1 gives the whole variable domain EAGVVQSPRYKIIEKKQPVAFWCNPISGHNTLYWYLQNLGQGPELLIRYENEEAVDDSQLPKDRFSAERLKGVDSTLKIQPAELGDSAVYLCASSFNTGAQFFGPGTRLTVL.

In this sample, this clonotype turned up once. A read error is possible here, since a much larger clone lies one base away. The rearrangement uses TRBV6-1 and TRBJ2-7; 7 nucleotides align to TRBD2. CDR3 length equals 15 residues. Germline trimming cut 5 bases from V and 0 bases from J; bases unmatched to any gene: 7. Germline CDR1 and CDR2: MNHNS and SASEGT. Here the CDR3 reads CASSWGDYDSYEQYF. Written as DNA, the CDR3 is TGTGCCAGCAGTTGGGGGGACTACGACTCCTACGAGCAGTACTTC.

For this clonotype: A single base separates this from a much larger clone, so it may be a read error. The chain couples TRBV10-1 to TRBJ2-5; tentatively, D is TRBD1 (5 bases). The CDR3 is 15 residues long. Germline V gene data show CDR1 as WNHNN and CDR2 as SYGVQD (reference sequence). Trimming pared 0 bases from V and 4 bases from J, leaving 12 bases between. The CDR3 bases are TGCGCCAGCAGTGAGTCGACAGTGAGAGGAGAGACCCAGTACTTC. Residues: CASSESTVRGETQYF.

With regard to this clonotype: Germline and junction disagree at one end, which may indicate a read error. The V call is TRBV11-2, the J call TRBJ2-5; D is possibly TRBD2 (6 bases). Germline V gives CDR1 SGHAT, CDR2 FQNNGV. The length of the CDR3 is 14 residues. This CDR3 reads CASSLGDGREAQYF. The CDR3 DNA reads TGTGCCAGTAGCTTAGGTGACGGAAGGGAGGCCCAGTACTTC.

With respect to this clonotype: A read error may account for a junction end that differs from germline. The gene calls are TRBV11-2 and TRBJ2-5; 8 bases line up with TRBD1. The V gene's germline CDR1 is SGHAT and CDR2 FQNNGV. This CDR3 region has 16 residues. The CDR3 reads CAGSLALDRDPRTQYF. The CDR3 DNA reads TGTGCCGGCAGCTTAGCCTTGGACAGGGATCCTCGGACCCAGTACTTC.

This clonotype was counted only a few times. An end of the junction differs from the germline gene, which may be a read error. The chain carries TRBV11-2 and TRBJ2-7; D gene uncertain. Germline CDR1 and CDR2: SGHAT and FQNNGV. This CDR3 is built from 14 residues. This chain's CDR3 is CARSLTDTAYEQYF. In DNA form, the CDR3 reads TGTGCCAGGAGCTTAACTGACACTGCCTACGAGCAGTACTTC. Full variable domain (remainder filled in from reference TRBV11-2 and TRBJ2-7): EAGVAQSPRYKIIEKRQSVAFWCNPISGHATLYWYQQILGQGPKLLIQFQNNGVVDDSQLPKDRFSAERLKGVDSTLKIQPAKLEDSAVYLCARSLTDTAYEQYFGPGTRLTVT.

The V call is TRBV11-2, the J call TRBJ2-6, with D possibly being TRBD1 (5 bases). The CDR3 sequence is 16 residues long. V shed 6 bases and J shed 1 base, with 13 bases lying between them. Germline CDR1 reads SGHAT; CDR2 reads FQNNGV. In DNA form, the CDR3 reads TGTGCCAGCAGTCCGACAGCACAATCTGGGGCCAACGTCCTGACTTTC. The encoded protein is CASSPTAQSGANVLTF.

CDR3 amino acids: CASSLDRLYEQYF. The CDR3, as DNA: TGTGCCAGCAGCTTAGATCGGCTATACGAGCAGTACTTC. This chain joins TRBV11-2 and TRBJ2-7; D is ambiguous. The CDR3 is made up of 13 amino acids. Germline V lookup: CDR1 SGHAT, CDR2 FQNNGV. V dropped 0 bases and J dropped 4 bases, with 7 bases sitting between them.

This chain uses TRBV12-3 or TRBV12-4 with TRBJ2-3; 8 bases agree with TRBD2. The CDR3 covers 16 residues. V lost 0 bases and J lost 2; bases outside the gene matches: 4. Here the CDR3 DNA reads TGTGCCAGCAGTTTAGCGGTTAGCGGGGACACAGATACGCAGTATTTT. It is translated as CASSLAVSGDTDTQYF.

The chain carries TRBV29-1 and TRBJ2-7; tentative D call: TRBD2 (6 bases). Germline-derived CDR1 and CDR2 are SQVTM and ANQGSEA. This CDR3 region has 13 residues. Trimming took off 7 bases at V and 1 base at J, with 14 bases between the two ends. In nucleotides, the CDR3 is TGCAGCGCTACACGGGAGACTTCCTACGAGCAGTACTTC. It codes for CSATRETSYEQYF.

Regarding this clonotype: A junction end diverges from the germline sequence, so it may reflect a read error. The chain joins TRBV11-2 to TRBJ2-7, with 8 bases aligning to TRBD2. The CDR3 is made up of 15 amino acids. The germline CDR1 and CDR2 sequences are SGHAT and FQNNGV. This chain's CDR3 is CVSSLPPGRVHEQYF. The CDR3 region has the DNA TGTGTCAGCAGCTTGCCGCCCGGGAGGGTCCACGAGCAATACTTC.

The chain links TRBV7-8 to TRBJ2-1; TRBD2 might be the D (6 bases). CDR1 and CDR2 from the germline V gene are SGHVS and FQNEAQ. This CDR3 is 17 amino acids long. V shed 1 base and J shed 1 base, with 14 bases lying between them. The CDR3: CASSLVPRGTSYNEQFF. The CDR3 DNA reads as TGTGCCAGCAGCTTAGTCCCTCGCGGGACTTCCTACAATGAGCAGTTCTTC.

This chain connects TRBV21-1 to TRBJ2-5. TRBV21-1 is listed as a pseudogene. The CDR3 extends over 13 amino acids. The CDR3 here is CASSKGDGETQYF. For the CDR3, the DNA is TGTGCCAGCAGCAAAGGTGACGGGGAGACCCAGTACTTC.

With respect to this clonotype: This could be a read error, since a much larger clone is one nucleotide away. This CDR3 reads CASSDSRRYKQYF. CDR3 sequence (DNA): TGTGCCAGCAGCGACAGTCGCCGTTACAAGCAGTACTTC. The chain has TRBV12-3 or TRBV12-4 and TRBJ2-7, with D maybe TRBD1 (5 bases). Deletions cut 6 bases from V and 8 bases from J, with 17 bases between. The CDR3 covers 13 residues.

Of note for this clonotype: One base away lies a much larger clone, so this may be a sequencing read error. The chain employs TRBV5-5 and TRBJ2-7; D may be TRBD1 (5 bases). The CDR3 is 14 amino acids. Trimming took off 0 bases at V and 2 bases at J, with 9 bases between the two ends. Germline CDR1 SGHKS, CDR2 YYEKEE (reference sequence). CDR3 region: CASSLERQTYEQYF. The CDR3 nucleotides are TGTGCCAGCAGCTTGGAAAGACAGACCTACGAGCAGTACTTC.

This clonotype has at least ten counts. J is TRBJ2-1 and V is TRBV11-2, with D possibly TRBD1 on 7 matching bases. Per germline, CDR1 SGHAT and CDR2 FQNNGV. V lost 8 bases and J lost 6, with 14 bases in between. There are 13 residues in the CDR3. CDR3 coding DNA: TGTGCCAGCCGGAACAGGGGAGGCAATGAGCAGTTCTTC. Its translation is CASRNRGGNEQFF.

As to this clonotype: A read error may produce the germline difference seen at one junction end. This sequence joins TRBV11-3 and TRBJ2-3; D is uncertain. This CDR3 spans 13 amino acids. Germline V gives CDR1 SGHNT, CDR2 YENEEA. CDR3: CTSSLRSTDTQYF. CDR3 in DNA: TGTACCAGCAGCTTAAGGAGCACAGATACGCAGTATTTT.

This clonotype was counted once. The rearrangement uses TRBV30 and TRBJ2-2; D gene ambiguous. The CDR3 runs to 13 residues. Germline loops: CDR1 GTSNPN, CDR2 SVGIG (reference sequence). V gave up 5 bases and J gave up 0 bases, with 7 bases separating them. This CDR3 reads CAWFRPNTGELFF. The DNA for the CDR3 is TGTGCCTGGTTCCGACCGAACACCGGGGAGCTGTTTTTT.

This clonotype was recorded only once. This sequence may be a read error, since a much larger clone differs from it by one base. This chain links TRBV12-5 with TRBJ2-1, with D possibly TRBD1 on 6 matching bases. CDR3 size: 12 residues. Germline assignment: CDR1 LGHNT and CDR2 FRNRAP. The CDR3 here is CVSGLGQYEQFF. The DNA of the CDR3 is TGTGTTAGTGGTTTGGGACAATATGAGCAGTTCTTC.

This clonotype was seen only a few times. This sequence may be a read error, since a much larger clone differs from it by one base. V is TRBV6-5 and J is TRBJ2-5, with unresolved D. This CDR3 has 15 amino acids. Germline assignment: CDR1 MNHEY and CDR2 SVGAGI. The CDR3: CTSSHRTGGQETQYF. The CDR3 DNA reads TGTACCAGCAGTCACCGGACGGGCGGCCAAGAGACCCAGTACTTC.